Below are 7 T cell receptor beta chains sequenced from a single sample in a study of cytomegalovirus exposure and HLA in healthy donors. Using immunoSEQ multiplex PCR, the repertoire was profiled, and TCRdb retains in-frame clones only, with some absent. The data show about 220,000 clones, with about 93% seen just once and around 1% held by the top ten. Sequencing was performed on PBMCs. The receptors were sampled from a woman between 18 and 30 years old in good health and CMV-seronegative.

The chain is built from TRBV18 and TRBJ2-1; 11 bases fit TRBD2. This CDR3 is built from 15 residues. Trimming removed 2 bases from V and 7 bases from J; junction bases left unmatched: 4. Germline V gene lookup returns CDR1 KGHSH and CDR2 LQKENI. This CDR3 is CASSPSTSGRNEQFF. The CDR3 nucleotides are TGTGCCAGCTCACCATCAACTAGCGGGAGAAATGAGCAGTTCTTC.

V gene TRBV29-1 combines with J gene TRBJ2-7; 7 bases map to TRBD2. The V gene's germline CDR1 is SQVTM and CDR2 ANQGSEA. J gave up 1 base and V 2 bases, and 5 bases lay outside the gene matches. The CDR3 spans 14 residues. This chain's CDR3 is CSVERGSGSYEQYF. The CDR3, as DNA: TGCAGCGTTGAACGCGGGAGCGGGTCCTACGAGCAGTACTTC.

This clone was observed a few times. The CDR3 sequence: CASSRTGTGYEQYF. CDR3 DNA: TGTGCCAGCAGCCGTACCGGGACAGGGTACGAGCAGTACTTC. The rearrangement uses TRBV11-2 and TRBJ2-7, with TRBD1 identical over 9 bases. The germline CDR1 and CDR2 sequences are SGHAT and FQNNGV. V shed 5 bases, J shed 4 bases, and the junction held 6 bases outside the gene matches. This CDR3 spans 14 amino acids.

A single count supports this clone. The chain recombines TRBV28 with TRBJ2-7; D may be TRBD1 (6 bases). This CDR3 has 14 residues. V lost 3 bases, J lost 4 bases, and 13 bases lay in between. Germline CDR1 and CDR2: MDHEN and SYDVKM. CDR3 DNA sequence: TGTGCCAGCAGTTTCGAGGACAGACAATACGAGCAGTACTTC. Residues: CASSFEDRQYEQYF.

The rearrangement links TRBV11-2 to TRBJ2-4; a possible D gene is TRBD2 (6 bases). This CDR3 contains 13 residues. V was clipped by 5 bases and J by 5 bases, with 10 bases between them. Germline lookup yields CDR1 SGHAT and CDR2 FQNNGV. The CDR3 coding sequence is TGTGCCAGCAGCGCCGGGACTGAAAACATTCAGTACTTC. This codes for CASSAGTENIQYF.

The chain combines TRBV6-6 with TRBJ1-1; 9 bases align to TRBD1. There are 13 residues in the CDR3. The V and J ends lost 5 bases and 5 bases, in that order; junction bases with no gene match: 3. Germline loops: CDR1 MNHNY, CDR2 SVGAGI (reference sequence). The CDR3 bases are TGTGCCAGCAGTGGGACAGGGAAAACTGAAGCTTTCTTT. It codes for CASSGTGKTEAFF.

The V gene is TRBV28, the J gene TRBJ2-7; 7 positions match TRBD1. The trim removed 8 bases at V and 1 base at J, leaving 11 bases unmatched. Germline V gene data show CDR1 as MDHEN and CDR2 as SYDVKM. The length of the CDR3 is 15 residues. CDR3 sequence reads: CASGQGQDVSYEQYF. The CDR3 nucleotides read TGTGCCAGCGGCCAAGGACAGGACGTATCCTACGAGCAGTACTTC.